This T cell receptor (beta chain) derives from a study of T-cell reconstitution after alpha-beta-depleted transplantation in children. Points from the study as a whole: Recipient T cells and thymic progenitors that survived were the source of the high TCRbeta diversity seen at day 60 in some patients.

Unique molecular identifiers were used to barcode this TCRbeta library. TCRdb independently ran MiXCR on the PCR reads; one entry per CDR3 protein. Of about 830,000 distinct CDR3 sequences listed, 16% were seen once; the top ten hold under 6%. In regard to this clonotype: Its antigen is as yet unknown.

This CDR3 is 14 amino acids long. Trimming removed 1 base at V and 1 base at J, with 8 bases between. Germline assignment: CDR1 SGHAT and CDR2 FQNNGV. This chain connects TRBV11-2 to TRBJ2-7; D remains ambiguous. This TCR derives from a male patient younger than 18 who had a stem cell transplant for acute lymphoblastic leukemia, so the T cells may come from the graft donor. The starting material was PBMCs, mostly from graft donor cells, obtained 360 days after TCRalphabeta/CD19-depleted stem cell transplant. DNA of the CDR3: TGTGCCAGCAGCTTAGTGCGCCAGTCCTACGAGCAGTACTTC. Translation: CASSLVRQSYEQYF.